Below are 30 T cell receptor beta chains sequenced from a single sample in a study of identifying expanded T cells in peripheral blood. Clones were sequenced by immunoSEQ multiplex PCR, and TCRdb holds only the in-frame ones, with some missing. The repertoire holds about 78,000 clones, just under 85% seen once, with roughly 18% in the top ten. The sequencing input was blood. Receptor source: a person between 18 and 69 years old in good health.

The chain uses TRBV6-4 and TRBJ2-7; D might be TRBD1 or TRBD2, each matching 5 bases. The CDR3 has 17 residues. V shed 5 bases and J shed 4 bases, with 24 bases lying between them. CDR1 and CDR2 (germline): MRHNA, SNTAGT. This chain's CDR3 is CASSTQSEVWDPYEQYF. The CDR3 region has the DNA TGTGCCAGCAGTACGCAATCTGAAGTGTGGGACCCATACGAGCAGTACTTC.

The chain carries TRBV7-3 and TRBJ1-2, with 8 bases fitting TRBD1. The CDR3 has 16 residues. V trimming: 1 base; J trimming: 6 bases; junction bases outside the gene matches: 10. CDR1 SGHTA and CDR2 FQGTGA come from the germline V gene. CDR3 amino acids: CASSLNPSGQGDGYTF. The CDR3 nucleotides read TGTGCCAGCAGCTTAAACCCTTCTGGACAGGGAGATGGCTACACCTTC.

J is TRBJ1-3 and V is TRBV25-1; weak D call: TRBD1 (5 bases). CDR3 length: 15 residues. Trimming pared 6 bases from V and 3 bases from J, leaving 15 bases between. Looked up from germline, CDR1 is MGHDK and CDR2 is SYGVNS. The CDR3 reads CASSQGATVGNTIYF. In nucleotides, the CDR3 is TGTGCCAGCAGCCAAGGGGCGACAGTTGGAAACACCATATATTTT.

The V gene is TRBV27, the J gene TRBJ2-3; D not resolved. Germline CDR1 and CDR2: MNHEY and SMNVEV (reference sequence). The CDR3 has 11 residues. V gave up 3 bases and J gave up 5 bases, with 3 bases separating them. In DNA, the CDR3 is TGTGCCAGCAGTTTTGGAGATACGCAGTATTTT. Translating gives CASSFGDTQYF.

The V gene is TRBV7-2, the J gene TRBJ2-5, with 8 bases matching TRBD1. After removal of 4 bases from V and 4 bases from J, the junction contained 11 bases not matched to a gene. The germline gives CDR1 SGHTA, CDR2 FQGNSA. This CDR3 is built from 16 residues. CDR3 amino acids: CASSSRQGIGTETQYF. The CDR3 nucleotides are TGTGCCAGCAGCTCCAGACAGGGGATAGGGACAGAGACCCAGTACTTC.

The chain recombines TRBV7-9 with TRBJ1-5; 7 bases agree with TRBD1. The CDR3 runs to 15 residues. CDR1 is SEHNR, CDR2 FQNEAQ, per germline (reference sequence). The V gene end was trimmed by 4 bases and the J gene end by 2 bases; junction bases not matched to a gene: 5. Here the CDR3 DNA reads TGTGCCAGCAGCTCGGGAGGACAGGGCAATCAGCCCCAGCATTTT. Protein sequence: CASSSGGQGNQPQHF.

The CDR3 nucleotides read TGTGCCAGAAGCTTGCCGGGAAACAACACTGAAGCTTTCTTT. Its translation is CARSLPGNNTEAFF. The rearrangement uses TRBV5-3 and TRBJ1-1; D gene ambiguous. TRBV5-3 is filed as an ORF, its function uncertain. The CDR3 runs 14 residues. The V end was cut by 1 base, the J end by 2 bases, with 9 bases between.

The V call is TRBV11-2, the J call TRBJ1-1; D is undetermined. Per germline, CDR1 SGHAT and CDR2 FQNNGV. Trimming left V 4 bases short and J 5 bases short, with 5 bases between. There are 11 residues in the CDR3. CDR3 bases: TGTGCCAGCAGCTATAGTACTGAAGCTTTCTTT. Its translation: CASSYSTEAFF.

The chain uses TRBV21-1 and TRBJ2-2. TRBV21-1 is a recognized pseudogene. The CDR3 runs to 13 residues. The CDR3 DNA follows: TGTGCCAGCGAGACCCTGAGCTCCGGGGAGCTGTTTTTT. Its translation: CASETLSSGELFF.

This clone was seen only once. This CDR3 is CASSPRPGGVNTEAFF. In DNA, the CDR3 is TGTGCCAGCAGCCCACGCCCGGGAGGGGTGAACACTGAAGCTTTCTTT. This rearrangement joins TRBV9 to TRBJ1-1; maybe TRBD1 (5 bases). Germline loops: CDR1 SGDLS, CDR2 YYNGEE. CDR3 length equals 16 residues. The V end was cut by 4 bases, the J end by 0 bases, with 16 bases between.

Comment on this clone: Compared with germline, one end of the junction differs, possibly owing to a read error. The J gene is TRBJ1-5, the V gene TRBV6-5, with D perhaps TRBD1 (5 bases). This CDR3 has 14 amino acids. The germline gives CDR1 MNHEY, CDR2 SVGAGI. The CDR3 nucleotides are TGTGCCAGCAGTTACGAGCAGGGTCGCCAGCCCCAGCACTTT. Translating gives CASSYEQGRQPQHF.

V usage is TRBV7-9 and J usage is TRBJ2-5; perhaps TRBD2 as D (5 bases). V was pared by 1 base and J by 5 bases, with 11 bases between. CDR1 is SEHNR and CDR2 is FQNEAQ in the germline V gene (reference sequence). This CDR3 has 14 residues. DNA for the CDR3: TGTGCCAGCAGCTTAGATCGAGGGTTCGAGACCCAGTACTTC. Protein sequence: CASSLDRGFETQYF.

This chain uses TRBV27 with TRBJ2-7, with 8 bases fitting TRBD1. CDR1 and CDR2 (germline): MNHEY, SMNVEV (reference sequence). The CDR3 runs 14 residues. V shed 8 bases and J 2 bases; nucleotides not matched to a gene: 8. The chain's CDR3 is CASHAGQGTYEQYF. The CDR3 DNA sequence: TGTGCCAGCCATGCAGGACAGGGAACCTACGAGCAGTACTTC.

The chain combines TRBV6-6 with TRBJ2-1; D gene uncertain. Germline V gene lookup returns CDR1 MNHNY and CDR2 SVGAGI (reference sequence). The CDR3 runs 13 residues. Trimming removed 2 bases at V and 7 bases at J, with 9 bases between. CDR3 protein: CASSYSQPNEQFF. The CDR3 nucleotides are TGTGCCAGCAGTTACAGTCAGCCAAATGAGCAGTTCTTC.

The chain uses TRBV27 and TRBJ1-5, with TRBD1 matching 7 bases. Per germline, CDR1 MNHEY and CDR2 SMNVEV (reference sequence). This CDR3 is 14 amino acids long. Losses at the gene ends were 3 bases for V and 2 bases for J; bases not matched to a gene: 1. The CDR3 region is CASSFGTGNQPQHF. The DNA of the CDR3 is TGTGCCAGCAGTTTCGGGACAGGCAATCAGCCCCAGCATTTT.

The chain's CDR3 is CAISESLGYTEAFF. In DNA, the CDR3 is TGTGCCATCAGTGAGTCGTTGGGGTACACTGAAGCTTTCTTT. The chain has TRBV10-3 and TRBJ1-1; no definite D call. Trimming took 0 bases from V and 3 from J, leaving 8 bases between them. Per the germline V gene, CDR1 is ENHRY and CDR2 is SYGVKD. This CDR3 is built from 14 residues.

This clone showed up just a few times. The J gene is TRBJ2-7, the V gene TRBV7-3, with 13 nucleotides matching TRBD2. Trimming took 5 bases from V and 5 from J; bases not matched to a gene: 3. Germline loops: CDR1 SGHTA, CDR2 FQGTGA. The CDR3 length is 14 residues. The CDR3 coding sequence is TGTGCCAGCAGCCGAGGACTAGCGGGAGACGAGCAGTACTTC. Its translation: CASSRGLAGDEQYF.

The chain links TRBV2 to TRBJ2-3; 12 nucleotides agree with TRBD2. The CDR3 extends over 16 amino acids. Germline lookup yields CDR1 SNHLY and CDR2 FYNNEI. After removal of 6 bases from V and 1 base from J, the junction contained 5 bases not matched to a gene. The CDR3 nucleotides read TGTGCCAGCAGGAAGGGACTAGCGGGCCGCACAGATACGCAGTATTTT. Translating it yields CASRKGLAGRTDTQYF.

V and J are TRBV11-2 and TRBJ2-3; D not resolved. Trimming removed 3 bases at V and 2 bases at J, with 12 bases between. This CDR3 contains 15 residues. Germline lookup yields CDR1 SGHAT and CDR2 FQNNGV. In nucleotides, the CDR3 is TGTGCCAGCAGCTTCGGACCGGGTTTCACAGATACGCAGTATTTT. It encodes CASSFGPGFTDTQYF.

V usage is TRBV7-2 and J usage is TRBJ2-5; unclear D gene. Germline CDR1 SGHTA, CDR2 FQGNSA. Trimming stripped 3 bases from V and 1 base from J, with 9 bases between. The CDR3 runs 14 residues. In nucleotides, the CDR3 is TGTGCCAGCAGCTTGCGGAGCACCCAAGAGACCCAGTACTTC. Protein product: CASSLRSTQETQYF.

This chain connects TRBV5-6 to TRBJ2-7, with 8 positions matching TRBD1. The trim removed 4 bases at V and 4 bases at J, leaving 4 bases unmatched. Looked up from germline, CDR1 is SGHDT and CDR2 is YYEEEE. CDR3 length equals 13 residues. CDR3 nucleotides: TGTGCCAGCAGCCCGGGACAGGAATACGAGCAGTACTTC. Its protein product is CASSPGQEYEQYF. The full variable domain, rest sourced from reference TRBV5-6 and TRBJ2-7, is DAGVTQSPTHLIKTRGQQVTLRCSPKSGHDTVSWYQQALGQGPQFIFQYYEEEERQRGNFPDRFSGHQFPNYSSELNVNALLLGDSALYLCASSPGQEYEQYFGPGTRLTVT.

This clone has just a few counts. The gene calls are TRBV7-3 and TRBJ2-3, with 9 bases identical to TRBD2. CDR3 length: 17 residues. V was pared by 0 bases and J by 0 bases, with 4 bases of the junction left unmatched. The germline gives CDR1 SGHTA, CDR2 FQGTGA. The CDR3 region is CASSLTSGGSSTDTQYF. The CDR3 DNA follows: TGTGCCAGCAGCTTAACTAGCGGGGGTTCTAGCACAGATACGCAGTATTTT. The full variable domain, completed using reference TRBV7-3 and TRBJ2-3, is GAGVSQTPSNKVTEKGKYVELRCDPISGHTALYWYRQSLGQGPEFLIYFQGTGAADDSGLPNDRFFAVRPEGSVSTLKIQRTERGDSAVYLCASSLTSGGSSTDTQYFGPGTRLTVL.

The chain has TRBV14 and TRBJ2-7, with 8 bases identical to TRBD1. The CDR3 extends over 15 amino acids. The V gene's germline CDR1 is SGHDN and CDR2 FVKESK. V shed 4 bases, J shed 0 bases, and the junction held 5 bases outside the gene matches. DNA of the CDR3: TGTGCCAGCAGCCGGTGGACAGGGTCCTCCTACGAGCAGTACTTC. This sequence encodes CASSRWTGSSYEQYF.

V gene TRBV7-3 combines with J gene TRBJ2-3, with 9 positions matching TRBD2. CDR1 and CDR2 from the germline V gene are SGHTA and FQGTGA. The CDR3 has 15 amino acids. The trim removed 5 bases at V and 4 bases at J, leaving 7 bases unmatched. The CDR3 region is CASSKLAGPSDTQYF. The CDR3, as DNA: TGTGCCAGCAGCAAGCTAGCGGGGCCCTCAGATACGCAGTATTTT.

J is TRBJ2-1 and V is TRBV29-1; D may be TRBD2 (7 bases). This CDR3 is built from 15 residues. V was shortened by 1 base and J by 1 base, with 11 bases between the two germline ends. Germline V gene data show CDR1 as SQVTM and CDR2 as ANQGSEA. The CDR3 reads CSVEGGGGSYNEQFF. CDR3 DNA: TGCAGCGTTGAAGGAGGGGGAGGGTCCTACAATGAGCAGTTCTTC.

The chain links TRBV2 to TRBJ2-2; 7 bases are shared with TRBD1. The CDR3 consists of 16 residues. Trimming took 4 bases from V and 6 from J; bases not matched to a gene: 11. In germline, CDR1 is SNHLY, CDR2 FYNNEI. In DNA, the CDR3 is TGTGCCAGCAGTGGGTCTACACAGGGGTGGTCCGGGGAGCTGTTTTTT. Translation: CASSGSTQGWSGELFF.

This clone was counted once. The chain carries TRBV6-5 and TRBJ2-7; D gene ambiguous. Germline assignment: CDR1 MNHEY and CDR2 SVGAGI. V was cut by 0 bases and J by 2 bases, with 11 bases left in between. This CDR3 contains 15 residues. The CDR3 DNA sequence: TGTGCCAGCAGTTACTCGGCAGACCACCCCTACGAGCAGTACTTC. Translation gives CASSYSADHPYEQYF.

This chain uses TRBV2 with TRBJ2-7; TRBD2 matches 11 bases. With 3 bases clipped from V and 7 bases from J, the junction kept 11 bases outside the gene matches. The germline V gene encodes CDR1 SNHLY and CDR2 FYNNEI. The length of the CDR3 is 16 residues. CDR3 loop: CASSEGVAGGPWEQYF. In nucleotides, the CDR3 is TGTGCCAGCAGTGAGGGGGTAGCGGGAGGGCCATGGGAGCAGTACTTC. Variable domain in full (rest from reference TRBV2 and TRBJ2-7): EPEVTQTPSHQVTQMGQEVILRCVPISNHLYFYWYRQILGQKVEFLVSFYNNEISEKSEIFDDQFSVERPDGSNFTLKIRSTKLEDSAMYFCASSEGVAGGPWEQYFGPGTRLTVT.

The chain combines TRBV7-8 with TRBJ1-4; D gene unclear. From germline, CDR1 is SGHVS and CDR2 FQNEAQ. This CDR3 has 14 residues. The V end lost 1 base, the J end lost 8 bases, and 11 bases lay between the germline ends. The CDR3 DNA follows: TGTGCCAGCAGCTTAGTTACCGCGGTAGAAAAACTGTTTTTT. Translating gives CASSLVTAVEKLFF.

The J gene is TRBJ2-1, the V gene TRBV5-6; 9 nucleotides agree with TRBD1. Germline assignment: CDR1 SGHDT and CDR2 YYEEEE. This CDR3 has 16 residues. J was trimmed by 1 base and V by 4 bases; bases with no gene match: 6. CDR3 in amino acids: CASSPTGQGSYNEQFF. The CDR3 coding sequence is TGTGCCAGCAGCCCAACCGGACAGGGGTCCTACAATGAGCAGTTCTTC.